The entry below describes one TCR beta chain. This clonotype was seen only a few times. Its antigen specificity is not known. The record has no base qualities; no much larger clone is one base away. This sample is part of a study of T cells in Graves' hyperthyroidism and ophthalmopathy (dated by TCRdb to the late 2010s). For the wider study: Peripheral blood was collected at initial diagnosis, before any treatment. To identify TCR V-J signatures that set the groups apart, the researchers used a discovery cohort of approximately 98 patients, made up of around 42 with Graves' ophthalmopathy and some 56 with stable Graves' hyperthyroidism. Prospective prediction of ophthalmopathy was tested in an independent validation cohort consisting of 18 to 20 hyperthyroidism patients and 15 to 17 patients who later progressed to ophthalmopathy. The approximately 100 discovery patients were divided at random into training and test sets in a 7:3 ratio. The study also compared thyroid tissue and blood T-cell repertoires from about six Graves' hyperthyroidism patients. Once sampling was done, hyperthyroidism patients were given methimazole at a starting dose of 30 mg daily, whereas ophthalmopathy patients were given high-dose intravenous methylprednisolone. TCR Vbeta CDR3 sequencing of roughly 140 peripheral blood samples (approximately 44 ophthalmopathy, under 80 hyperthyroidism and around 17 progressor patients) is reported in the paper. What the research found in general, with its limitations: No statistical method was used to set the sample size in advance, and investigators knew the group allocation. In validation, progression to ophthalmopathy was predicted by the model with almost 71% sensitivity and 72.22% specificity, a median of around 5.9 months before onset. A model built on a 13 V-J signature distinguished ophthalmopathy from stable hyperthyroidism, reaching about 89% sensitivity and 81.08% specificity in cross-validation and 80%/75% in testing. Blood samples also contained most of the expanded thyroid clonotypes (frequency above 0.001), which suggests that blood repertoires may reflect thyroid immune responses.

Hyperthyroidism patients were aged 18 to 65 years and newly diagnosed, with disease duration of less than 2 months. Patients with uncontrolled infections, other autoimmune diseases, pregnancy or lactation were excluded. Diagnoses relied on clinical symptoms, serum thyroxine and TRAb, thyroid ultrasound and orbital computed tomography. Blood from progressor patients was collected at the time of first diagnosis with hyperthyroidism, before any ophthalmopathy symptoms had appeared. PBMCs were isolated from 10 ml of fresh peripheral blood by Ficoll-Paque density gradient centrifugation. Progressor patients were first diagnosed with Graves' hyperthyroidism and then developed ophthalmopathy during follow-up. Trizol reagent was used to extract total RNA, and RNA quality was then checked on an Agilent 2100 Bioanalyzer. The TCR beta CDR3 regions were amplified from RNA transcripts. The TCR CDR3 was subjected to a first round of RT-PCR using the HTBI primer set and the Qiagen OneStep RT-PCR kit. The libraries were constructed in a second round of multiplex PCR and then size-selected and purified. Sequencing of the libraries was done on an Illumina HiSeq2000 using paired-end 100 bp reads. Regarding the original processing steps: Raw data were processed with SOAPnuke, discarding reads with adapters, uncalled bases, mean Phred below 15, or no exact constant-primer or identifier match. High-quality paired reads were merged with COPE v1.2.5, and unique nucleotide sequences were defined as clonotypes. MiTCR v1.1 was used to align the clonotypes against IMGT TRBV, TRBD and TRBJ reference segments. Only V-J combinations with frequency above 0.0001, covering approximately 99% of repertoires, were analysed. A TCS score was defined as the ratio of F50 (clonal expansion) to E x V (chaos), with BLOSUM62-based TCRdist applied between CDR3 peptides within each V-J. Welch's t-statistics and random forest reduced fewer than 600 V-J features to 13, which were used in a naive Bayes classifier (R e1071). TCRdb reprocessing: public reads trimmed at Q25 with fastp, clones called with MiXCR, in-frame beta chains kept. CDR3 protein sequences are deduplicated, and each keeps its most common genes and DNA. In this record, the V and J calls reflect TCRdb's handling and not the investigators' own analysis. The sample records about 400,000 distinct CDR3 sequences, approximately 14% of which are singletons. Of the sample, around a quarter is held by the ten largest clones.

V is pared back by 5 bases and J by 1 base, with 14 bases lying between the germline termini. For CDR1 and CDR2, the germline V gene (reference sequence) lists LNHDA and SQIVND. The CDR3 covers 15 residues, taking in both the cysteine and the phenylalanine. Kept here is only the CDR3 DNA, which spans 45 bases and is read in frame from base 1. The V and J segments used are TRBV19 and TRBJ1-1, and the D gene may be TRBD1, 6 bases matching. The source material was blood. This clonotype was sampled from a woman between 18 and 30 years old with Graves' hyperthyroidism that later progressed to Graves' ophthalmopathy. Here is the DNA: TGTGCCAGTAGTCAGAACGACAGGTCGAACACTGAAGCTTTCTTT. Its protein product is CASSQNDRSNTEAFF.